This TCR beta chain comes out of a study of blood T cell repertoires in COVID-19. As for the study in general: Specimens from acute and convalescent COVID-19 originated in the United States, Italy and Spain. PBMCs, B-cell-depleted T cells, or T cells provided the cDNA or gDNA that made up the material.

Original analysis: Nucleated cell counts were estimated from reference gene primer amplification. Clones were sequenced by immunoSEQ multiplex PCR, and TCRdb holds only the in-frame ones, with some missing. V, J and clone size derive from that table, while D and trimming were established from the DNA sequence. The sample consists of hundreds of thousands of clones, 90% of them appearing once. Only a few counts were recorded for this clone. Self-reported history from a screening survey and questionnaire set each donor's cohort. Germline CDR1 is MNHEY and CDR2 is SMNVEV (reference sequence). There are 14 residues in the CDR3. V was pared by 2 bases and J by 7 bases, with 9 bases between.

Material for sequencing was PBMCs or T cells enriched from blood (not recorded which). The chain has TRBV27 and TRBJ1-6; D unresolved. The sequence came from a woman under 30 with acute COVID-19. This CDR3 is CASSLTRWNSPLHF. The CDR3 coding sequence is TGTGCCAGCAGTTTAACGCGTTGGAATTCACCCCTCCACTTT.